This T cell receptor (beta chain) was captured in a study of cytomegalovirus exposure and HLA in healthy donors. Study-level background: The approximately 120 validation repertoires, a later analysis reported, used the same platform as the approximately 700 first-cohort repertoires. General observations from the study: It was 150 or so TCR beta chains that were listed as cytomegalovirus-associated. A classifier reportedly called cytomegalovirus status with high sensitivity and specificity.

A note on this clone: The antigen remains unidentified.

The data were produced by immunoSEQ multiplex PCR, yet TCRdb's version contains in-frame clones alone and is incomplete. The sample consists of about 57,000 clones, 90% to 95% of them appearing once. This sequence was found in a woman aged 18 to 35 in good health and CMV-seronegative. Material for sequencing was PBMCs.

CDR3 amino acids: CASSPPAGMGETQYF. CDR3 nucleotide sequence: TGTGCCAGCAGCCCCCCGGCGGGGATGGGAGAGACCCAGTACTTC. The chain couples TRBV6-6 to TRBJ2-5; D is perhaps TRBD2 (6 bases). The length of the CDR3 is 15 residues. V lost 6 bases, J lost 4 bases, and 18 bases lay in between. Germline V CDR1 and CDR2: MNHNY, SVGAGI (reference sequence).